The TCR beta chain under discussion was sequenced for a study of human T cells and chemical hapten exposure. Total RNA was isolated from unfractionated whole blood. Separate cDNA molecules received unique molecular identifiers, which the library attached to them. MiXCR was run by TCRdb on the 5' RACE reads, yielding one entry per CDR3 protein. In the table there are some 150,000 distinct CDR3 sequences, about 4% of which are singletons. This clonotype has a handful of counts. V shed 6 bases and J 1 base; nucleotides not matched to a gene: 3. The CDR3 length is 12 residues. The germline V gene encodes CDR1 DFQATT and CDR2 SNEGSKA (reference sequence).

The clonotype originates from a female donor in good health. The gene calls are TRBV20-1 and TRBJ2-7, with TRBD2 matching 7 bases. The CDR3 reads CSASGTSYEQYF. The DNA of the CDR3 is TGCAGTGCCAGCGGGACTTCCTACGAGCAGTACTTC.